What follows are 6 T cell receptor beta chains derived from one specimen sequenced in a study of T cell repertoires in cytomegalovirus infection. TCRdb independently ran MiXCR on the reads; one entry per CDR3 protein. The sample has around 530,000 distinct CDR3 sequences, about a quarter seen once. The material sequenced was PBMCs. These receptors all stem from a human donor in good health (CMV status not recorded). Some clones in this sample may be carry-over from other donors' samples.

This clonotype turned up a few times. The genes are TRBV7-2 and TRBJ2-7, with D possibly TRBD2 on 6 matching bases. The CDR3 runs 15 residues. V lost 5 bases and J 6 bases, leaving 20 bases between the germline ends. CDR1 SGHTA and CDR2 FQGNSA come from the germline V gene. CDR3 amino acids: CASSATGPGGVEQYF. The CDR3 DNA reads TGTGCCAGCAGCGCTACCGGTCCTGGAGGGGTCGAGCAGTACTTC.

This clonotype showed up many times. This chain joins TRBV6-5 and TRBJ1-1; TRBD1 might be the D (5 bases). Trimming shortened V by 5 bases and J by 4 bases, and 14 bases separated the two germline ends. CDR3 length: 14 amino acids. Germline V gene sequence: CDR1 MNHEY, CDR2 SVGAGI. The CDR3 loop reads CASSIRDAGTEAFF. The CDR3 nucleotides read TGTGCCAGCAGTATCAGGGACGCGGGCACTGAAGCTTTCTTT.

Details on this clonotype: Since the CDR3 does not end with the conserved phenylalanine or tryptophan, this likely comes from a read error. The chain links TRBV11-2 to TRBJ1-1, with D unresolved. The CDR3 loop spans 14 amino acids. V was shortened by 0 bases and J by 2 bases, with 7 bases between the two germline ends. CDR1 and CDR2 from the germline V gene are SGHAT and FQNNGV. CDR3 in amino acids: CASSLDTSNTEAFL. The DNA of the CDR3 is TGTGCCAGCAGCTTAGATACTAGCAACACTGAAGCTTTCCTT.

There are many counts of this clonotype. This chain connects TRBV7-2 to TRBJ1-4; D is unresolved. Germline CDR1 is SGHTA and CDR2 is FQGNSA. The CDR3 consists of 14 residues. Trimming pared 2 bases from V and 3 bases from J, leaving 7 bases between. This chain's CDR3 is CASSLKGSNEKLFF. The CDR3 coding sequence is TGTGCCAGCAGCTTAAAGGGATCTAATGAAAAACTGTTTTTT.

This clonotype was seen a single time. The rearrangement uses TRBV7-9 and TRBJ1-3; D is undetermined. The CDR3 is 16 amino acids. Germline CDR1 and CDR2: SEHNR and FQNEAQ (reference sequence). Trimming removed 7 bases from V and 7 bases from J, with 23 bases in between. The CDR3 reads CASTPAGMHLGNTIYF. CDR3 nucleotide sequence: TGTGCCAGCACCCCCGCGGGAATGCACCTGGGGAACACCATATATTTT.

This clonotype appeared many times. The chain has TRBV12-3 or TRBV12-4 and TRBJ2-6, with 7 bases identical to TRBD1. Losses at the gene ends were 6 bases for V and 0 bases for J; bases not matched to a gene: 8. This CDR3 is built from 17 residues. CDR3: CASSHQTGPSGANVLTF. For the CDR3, the DNA is TGTGCCAGCAGCCATCAGACAGGGCCCTCTGGGGCCAACGTCCTGACTTTC.